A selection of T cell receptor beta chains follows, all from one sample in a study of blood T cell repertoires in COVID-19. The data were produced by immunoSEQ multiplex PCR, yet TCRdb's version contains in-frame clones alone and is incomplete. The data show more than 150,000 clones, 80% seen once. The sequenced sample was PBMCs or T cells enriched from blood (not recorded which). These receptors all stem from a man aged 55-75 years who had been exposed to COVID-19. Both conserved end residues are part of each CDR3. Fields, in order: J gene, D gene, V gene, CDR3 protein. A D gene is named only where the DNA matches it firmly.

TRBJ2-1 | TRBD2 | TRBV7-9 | CASSLLAGVSNEQFF
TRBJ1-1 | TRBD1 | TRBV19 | CASRTGPLNTEAFF
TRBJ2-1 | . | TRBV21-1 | CASSTSGQSSYNEQFF
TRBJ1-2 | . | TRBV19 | CASRMPGGHGYTF
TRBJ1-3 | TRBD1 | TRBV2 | CASSSMTGLGNTIYF
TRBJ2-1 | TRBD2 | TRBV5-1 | CASSLEGLGYNEQFF
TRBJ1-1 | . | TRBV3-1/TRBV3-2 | CASSQWSDSEAFF
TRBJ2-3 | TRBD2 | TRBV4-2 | CASSQDLRLAGRNSTDTQYF
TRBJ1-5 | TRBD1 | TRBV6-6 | CASSQDRGGGQPQHF
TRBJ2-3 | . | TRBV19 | CASSMPQGLTDTQYF
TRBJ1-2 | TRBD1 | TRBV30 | CAWTTGGYGYTF
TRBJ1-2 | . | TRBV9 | CASSVASSGGGYGYTF
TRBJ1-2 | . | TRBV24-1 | CATRSDRHGYTF
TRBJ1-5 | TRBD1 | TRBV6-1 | CASSDRDRGYQPQHF
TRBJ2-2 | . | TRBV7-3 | CASSRNQGNTGELFF
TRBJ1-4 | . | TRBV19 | CASSSGLTEKLFF
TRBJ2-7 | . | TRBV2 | CASGRGRSSYEQYF
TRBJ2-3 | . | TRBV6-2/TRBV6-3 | CASSPPGERGTWYF
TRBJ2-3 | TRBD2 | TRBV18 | CASSPRTSVGADTQYF
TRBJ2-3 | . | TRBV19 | CASSIVGSSTDTQYF
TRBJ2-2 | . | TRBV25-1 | CASRGVPNTGELFF
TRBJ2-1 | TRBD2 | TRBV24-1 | CATSDSGLAGGLERFF
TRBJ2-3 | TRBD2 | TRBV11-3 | CASSLLAGTSGSTDTQYF
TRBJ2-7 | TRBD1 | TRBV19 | CASSIEQTGGINEQYF
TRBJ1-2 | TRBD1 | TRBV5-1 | CASSLVNRGFGSGYTF
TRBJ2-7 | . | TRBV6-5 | CASSLRDTTYEQYF
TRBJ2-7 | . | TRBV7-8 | CASSRGQYSYEQYF
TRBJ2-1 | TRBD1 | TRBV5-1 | CASSLQGWNEQFF
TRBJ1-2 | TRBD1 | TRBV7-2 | CASSLGTGHYGYTF
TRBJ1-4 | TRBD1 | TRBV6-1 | CASSEALRAGGAVF
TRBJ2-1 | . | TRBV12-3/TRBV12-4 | CASSLSGNEQFF
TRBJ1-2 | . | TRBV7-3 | CASSLTGATGYTF
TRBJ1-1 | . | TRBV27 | CASSLGSRTEAFF
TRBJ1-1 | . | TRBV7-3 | CASSLPLSEAFF
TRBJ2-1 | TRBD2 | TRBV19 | CASSMASGRGDNEQFF
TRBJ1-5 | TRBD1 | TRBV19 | CASSMEGAVLNQPQHF
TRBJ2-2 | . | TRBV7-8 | CASSNYLGDRAGELFF
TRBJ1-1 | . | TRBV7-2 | CASSPQGRRTEAFF
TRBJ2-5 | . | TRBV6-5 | CASSILETQYF
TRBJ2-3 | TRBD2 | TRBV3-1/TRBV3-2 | CASSQVSGRGTDTQYF
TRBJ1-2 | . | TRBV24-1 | CATSDWTAQYGYTF
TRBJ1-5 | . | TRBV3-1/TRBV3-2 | CASSPGGGNSNQPQHF
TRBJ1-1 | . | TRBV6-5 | CASSWIVRAEAFF
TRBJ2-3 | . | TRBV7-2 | CASSLRPGGVTDTQYF
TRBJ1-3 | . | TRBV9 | CASSVEPSRQSRGNTIYF
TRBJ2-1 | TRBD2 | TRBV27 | CASRILGTSGRGEQFF
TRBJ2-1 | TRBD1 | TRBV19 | CASSIPDRRINEQFF
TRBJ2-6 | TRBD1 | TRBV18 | CASSPGQISGANVLTF
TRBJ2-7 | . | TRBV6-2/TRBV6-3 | CASSPRGIYEQYF
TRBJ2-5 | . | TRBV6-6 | CASGPQGGETQYF
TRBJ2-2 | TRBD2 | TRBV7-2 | CASSFGLDGELFF
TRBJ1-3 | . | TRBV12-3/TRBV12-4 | CASSSGTLNTIYF
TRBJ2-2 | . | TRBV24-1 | CATSDLLDSNTGELFF
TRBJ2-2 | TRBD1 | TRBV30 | CAWSVSGQGVTLFF